Listed here are 4 T cell receptor beta chains from one sample, sequenced in a study of blood T cell repertoires in COVID-19. Sequenced by immunoSEQ multiplex PCR; TCRdb stores in-frame clones only, minus some. Counted here are some 14,000 clones, less than 75% occurring once; the ten biggest clones make up 20% to 25%. The material sequenced was peripheral blood. These receptors originate from a boy between 2 and 15 years old with active or convalescent COVID-19.

This clone was picked up a small number of times. V usage is TRBV29-1 and J usage is TRBJ2-1, with TRBD2 matching over 8 bases. The CDR3 covers 15 residues. Germline-derived CDR1 and CDR2 are SQVTM and ANQGSEA. With V trimmed by 6 bases and J by 6 bases, 13 bases remained unmatched. The CDR3 nucleotides read TGCAGCGTAATGTGGGGTACTAGCGGTCTCAATGAGCAGTTCTTC. Encoded protein: CSVMWGTSGLNEQFF.

Worth noting for this clone: At the DNA level, this CDR3 is encoded by other sequences in the same sample as well. The chain has TRBV3-1 (or the pseudogene TRBV3-2) and TRBJ1-1, with D perhaps TRBD1 (5 bases). Germline lookup yields CDR1 LGHDT and CDR2 YNNKEL (reference sequence). The ends were cut back, 2 bases at V and 7 bases at J, with 11 bases in the middle. The CDR3 has 13 residues. CDR3 amino acids: CASSQRRGIEAFF. CDR3 DNA: TGTGCCAGCAGCCAACGGAGGGGCATTGAAGCTTTCTTT.

This clone is a singleton in its sample. The rearrangement joins TRBV2 to TRBJ1-6; no firm D call. Trimming cost V 2 bases and J 0 bases, with 17 bases left between them. Germline CDR1 is SNHLY and CDR2 is FYNNEI. The CDR3 is made up of 19 amino acids. The CDR3 DNA sequence: TGTGCCAGCAGTGAAAGGCAGGCCATACTCCTCTCCTATAATTCACCCCTCCACTTT. This gives the protein CASSERQAILLSYNSPLHF.

The chain links TRBV7-9 to TRBJ2-3, with 8 bases fitting TRBD2. This CDR3 region has 16 residues. J gave up 1 base and V 3 bases, and 6 bases lay outside the gene matches. The germline V gene has CDR1 SEHNR and CDR2 FQNEAQ (reference sequence). CDR3 sequence reads: CASSLSVREGTDTQYF. The CDR3 DNA reads TGTGCCAGCAGCTTGAGTGTGCGGGAGGGCACAGATACGCAGTATTTT. Filled out from reference TRBV7-9 and TRBJ2-3, the complete variable domain reads DTGVSQNPRHKITKRGQNVTFRCDPISEHNRLYWYRQTLGQGPEFLTYFQNEAQLEKSRLLSDRFSAERPKGSFSTLEIQRTEQGDSAMYLCASSLSVREGTDTQYFGPGTRLTVL.